These T cell receptor beta chains were read from a single sample in a study of tumor and adjacent non-tumor tissue in lung cancer. TCRdb processed the multiplex PCR reads anew with MiXCR; each CDR3 protein has one entry. The sample holds approximately 120,000 distinct CDR3 sequences, approximately 71% seen once. The sequenced sample was lung tumor tissue. These TCRs come from a man aged 30 to 39 with non-small cell lung cancer. Both conserved end residues are part of each CDR3. Fields, in order: V gene, D gene, J gene, clone size, CDR3 DNA, CDR3 protein. D genes are given only for firm matches. The size entry is marked missing in some rows and otherwise reads once, few, many or a size class.

v_gene: TRBV11-2; d_gene: NA; j_gene: TRBJ2-5; abundance: many; CDR3nt: TGTGCCAGCAGCTTATCTTCGGAGGGCGGGACGACCCAGTACTTC; CDR3aa: CASSLSSEGGTTQYF
v_gene: TRBV6-5; d_gene: NA; j_gene: TRBJ2-2; abundance: few; CDR3nt: TGTGCCAGCAGTCCTCGACCAGCGGGCACCGGGGAGCTGTTTTTT; CDR3aa: CASSPRPAGTGELFF
v_gene: TRBV11-2; d_gene: TRBD1; j_gene: TRBJ2-5; abundance: NA; CDR3nt: TGTGCCAGCAGATTAGACAGGGCCCTCCAAGAGACCCAGTACTTC; CDR3aa: CASRLDRALQETQYF
v_gene: TRBV6-5; d_gene: TRBD2; j_gene: TRBJ2-7; abundance: NA; CDR3nt: TGTGCCAGCAGCTGGTCTTCTAGCGGGAGCTACGATCAGTACTTC; CDR3aa: CASSWSSSGSYDQYF
v_gene: TRBV7-2; d_gene: NA; j_gene: TRBJ1-1; abundance: NA; CDR3nt: TGTGCCAGCAGCTCATACAGGGAATACACTGAAGCTTTCTTT; CDR3aa: CASSSYREYTEAFF
v_gene: TRBV11-3; d_gene: TRBD1; j_gene: TRBJ2-3; abundance: many; CDR3nt: TGTGCCAGCAGCTCCGGGACAGGGGGCGACTATACGCAGTATTTT; CDR3aa: CASSSGTGGDYTQYF
v_gene: TRBV29-1; d_gene: TRBD2; j_gene: TRBJ2-1; abundance: NA; CDR3nt: TGCATCGTTGACGGGACTAGCCTAGGCAATGAACAGTTCTTC; CDR3aa: CIVDGTSLGNEQFF
v_gene: TRBV20-1; d_gene: NA; j_gene: TRBJ2-1; abundance: once; CDR3nt: TGCAGTGCTAGAACGAACGCCTCCTACAATGAGCAGTTCTTC; CDR3aa: CSARTNASYNEQFF
v_gene: TRBV11-2; d_gene: TRBD1; j_gene: TRBJ1-4; abundance: many; CDR3nt: TGTGCCAGCAGCAAAGGGGGCGTGGAAAAACTGTTTTTT; CDR3aa: CASSKGGVEKLFF
v_gene: TRBV6-4; d_gene: NA; j_gene: TRBJ2-2; abundance: NA; CDR3nt: TGTGCCAGCAGTGACTCTAGCACCGGGGAGCTGTTATTT; CDR3aa: CASSDSSTGELLF
v_gene: TRBV12-3/TRBV12-4; d_gene: TRBD1; j_gene: TRBJ1-5; abundance: many; CDR3nt: TGTGCCAGCAGCTCGGGACAGGGAGAGCGGAGGCATTTT; CDR3aa: CASSSGQGERRHF
v_gene: TRBV20-1; d_gene: TRBD2; j_gene: TRBJ2-5; abundance: NA; CDR3nt: TGCAGTACTAGAGATTTGAGACTAGCGGGAGAGACCCAGTACTTC; CDR3aa: CSTRDLRLAGETQYF
v_gene: TRBV4-1; d_gene: NA; j_gene: TRBJ1-5; abundance: many; CDR3nt: TGCGCCAGCAGCCAAAGGGAGGGGAATCAGCCCCAGCATTTT; CDR3aa: CASSQREGNQPQHF
v_gene: TRBV20-1; d_gene: TRBD1; j_gene: TRBJ1-2; abundance: NA; CDR3nt: TGCAGTGCTGGAGGGGACAGGCTCTATGGCTACACCTTC; CDR3aa: CSAGGDRLYGYTF
v_gene: TRBV6-6; d_gene: NA; j_gene: TRBJ1-6; abundance: many; CDR3nt: TGTGCCAGCAGTTTAGCCGCTTCCCTATATAATTCACCCCTCCACTTT; CDR3aa: CASSLAASLYNSPLHF
v_gene: TRBV20-1; d_gene: NA; j_gene: TRBJ1-1; abundance: NA; CDR3nt: TGCAGTGCTAGACCCGCATCGAACACTGAAGCTTTCTTT; CDR3aa: CSARPASNTEAFF
v_gene: TRBV12-3/TRBV12-4; d_gene: TRBD2; j_gene: TRBJ2-7; abundance: NA; CDR3nt: TGTGCCAGCAGCCCAGGACTAGTGGGAGAGAAGTGCTACGAGCAGTACTTC; CDR3aa: CASSPGLVGEKCYEQYF
v_gene: TRBV10-1; d_gene: NA; j_gene: TRBJ2-3; abundance: NA; CDR3nt: TGCGCCAGTAGTGAGATGCGGCAGAGCACAGAAACGCAGTATTTT; CDR3aa: CASSEMRQSTETQYF
v_gene: TRBV11-2; d_gene: TRBD1; j_gene: TRBJ1-2; abundance: many; CDR3nt: TGTGCCAGCAGCAGGACAGGGGATGGCTACACCTTC; CDR3aa: CASSRTGDGYTF
v_gene: TRBV5-1; d_gene: TRBD2; j_gene: TRBJ2-1; abundance: NA; CDR3nt: TGCGACAGCAGCCTGGGACTAGCGGGAATTGAGCAGTTCTTC; CDR3aa: CDSSLGLAGIEQFF
v_gene: TRBV5-4; d_gene: NA; j_gene: TRBJ2-5; abundance: NA; CDR3nt: TGTGCCAGCAGATTAAGTAACGCCGGGACACTCTACCAAGAGATCCAGTACTTC; CDR3aa: CASRLSNAGTLYQEIQYF
v_gene: TRBV6-5; d_gene: NA; j_gene: TRBJ1-5; abundance: many; CDR3nt: TGTGCCAGCAGCAGGGAGGGGAAGGATCAGCCCCAGCATTTT; CDR3aa: CASSREGKDQPQHF